This record covers a single TCR beta chain. Its antigen is unknown. The germline V and J ends were trimmed by 0 bases and 3 bases, with 10 bases remaining between them. The CDR3 sequence is 15 residues long. Germline V gives CDR1 SGDLS, CDR2 YYNGEE. Treatment reported: about 20 received Ad26.COV2.S at low or high dose, single or two shots; five or six received placebo; per-sample allocation not given. The samples were gathered on day 63 after the first injection of vaccine or placebo. Clones were sequenced by immunoSEQ multiplex PCR, and TCRdb holds only the in-frame ones, with some missing. The table shows some 640,000 clones, with around 90% occurring only once. This sample was included in a study of Ad26.COV2.S vaccination and SARS-CoV-2 variants. Study-wide background: The donor participated in the COV1001 trial, in its Ad26.COV2.S arm. Administration of Ad26.COV2.S was intramuscular, either once or twice 56 days apart. Study-wide results and limits: Post-vaccination spike-specific CD8+ and CD4+ T cell responses reportedly had substantial breadth.

This chain joins TRBV9 and TRBJ1-3; D gene unclear. The clonotype was recovered from a person aged 18-60 years who received the Ad26.COV2.S COVID-19 vaccine or a placebo. The source was peripheral blood, collected in a trial of Ad26.COV2.S vaccine versus placebo. The CDR3 DNA is TGTGCCAGCAGCGTAGGGTCAGTCGGTGGAAACACCATATATTTT. This translates into CASSVGSVGGNTIYF.